The present T cell receptor beta chain was sequenced within a study of early T cells in non-severe SARS-CoV-2 infection. Across the whole study: Unpaired chains resulted from sequencing bulk RNA of unsorted whole blood. The study's findings and limits: VDJdb-based matching was biased toward anti-spike CD8 responses and missed private and CD4 specificities.

Unique molecular identifier tags were affixed to discrete cDNA molecules. TCRdb processed the 5' RACE reads anew with MiXCR; each CDR3 protein has one entry. In the table there are tens of thousands of distinct CDR3 sequences, less than 7% of which are singletons. Germline V gives CDR1 DFQATT, CDR2 SNEGSKA (reference sequence). V shed 4 bases and J shed 5 bases, with 15 bases lying between them. The CDR3 consists of 14 residues. This clonotype has more than one count but fewer than ten. The antigen is unknown. Sequenced: whole blood. This chain uses TRBV20-1 with TRBJ2-4, with D tentatively TRBD1 or TRBD2 (5 bases each). This TCR derives from an adult who was a healthcare worker with PCR-confirmed SARS-CoV-2 infection or an uninfected control (not recorded which). For the CDR3, the DNA is TGCAGTGCTATGACAGCCTTGGGGGAAAACATTCAGTACTTC. Its protein is CSAMTALGENIQYF.